The clone carrying this TCR beta chain was recorded many times. The antigen is not known. One junction end disagrees with the germline gene, perhaps due to a read error. This specimen belongs to a study of blood T cells in healthy people across ages. It was with a sample-barcoded 5' primer and a J-beta primer mix that a second PCR of roughly 7 to 12 cycles was run. TCRdb re-called the 5' RACE reads with MiXCR, one entry per CDR3 protein. The sample lists roughly 1.7 million distinct CDR3 sequences, almost 35% occurring once. Study-wide points: Older individuals had lower TCR beta diversity per million T cells (the decline was roughly linear). Diversity figures derived from one million T cells were judged to underestimate the true value. PBMCs that were unsorted prevented a conclusive naive versus antigen-experienced comparison.

The CDR3 length is 14 residues. The germline V gene has CDR1 MDHEN and CDR2 SYDVKM. This receptor was taken from a woman aged 25-40 years in good health. This chain joins TRBV28 and TRBJ2-7; D is undetermined. The sequencing sample was made of blood. Here the CDR3 reads CASSLSIPQPEQYF. DNA for the CDR3: TGTGCCAGCAGCTTATCAATCCCTCAACCCGAGCAGTACTTC.